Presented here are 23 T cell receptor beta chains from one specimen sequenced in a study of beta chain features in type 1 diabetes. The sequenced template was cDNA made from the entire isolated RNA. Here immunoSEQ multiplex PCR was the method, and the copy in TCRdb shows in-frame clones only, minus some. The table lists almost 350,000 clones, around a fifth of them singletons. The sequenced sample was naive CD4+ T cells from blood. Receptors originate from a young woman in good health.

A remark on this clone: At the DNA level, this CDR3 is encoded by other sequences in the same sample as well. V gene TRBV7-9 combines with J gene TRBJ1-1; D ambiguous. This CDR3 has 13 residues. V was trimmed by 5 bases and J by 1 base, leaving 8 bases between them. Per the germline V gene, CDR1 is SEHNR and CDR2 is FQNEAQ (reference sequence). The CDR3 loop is CASSPGRNTEAFF. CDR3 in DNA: TGTGCCAGCAGCCCAGGAAGGAACACTGAAGCTTTCTTT. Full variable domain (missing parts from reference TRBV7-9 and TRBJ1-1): DTGVSQNPRHKITKRGQNVTFRCDPISEHNRLYWYRQTLGQGPEFLTYFQNEAQLEKSRLLSDRFSAERPKGSFSTLEIQRTEQGDSAMYLCASSPGRNTEAFFGQGTRLTVV.

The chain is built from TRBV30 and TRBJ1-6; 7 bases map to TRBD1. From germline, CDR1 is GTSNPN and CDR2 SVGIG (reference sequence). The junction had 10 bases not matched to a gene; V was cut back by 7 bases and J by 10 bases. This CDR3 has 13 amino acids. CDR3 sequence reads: CALGAGGRSPLHF. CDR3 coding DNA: TGTGCCTTGGGGGCAGGGGGACGATCACCCCTCCACTTT.

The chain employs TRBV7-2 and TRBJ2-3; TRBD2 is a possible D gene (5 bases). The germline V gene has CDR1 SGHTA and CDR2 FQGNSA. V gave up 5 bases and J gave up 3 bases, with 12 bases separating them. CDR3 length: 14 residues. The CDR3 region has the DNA TGTGCCAGCAGCCCAGAGGAGGCTACAGATACGCAGTATTTT. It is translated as CASSPEEATDTQYF.

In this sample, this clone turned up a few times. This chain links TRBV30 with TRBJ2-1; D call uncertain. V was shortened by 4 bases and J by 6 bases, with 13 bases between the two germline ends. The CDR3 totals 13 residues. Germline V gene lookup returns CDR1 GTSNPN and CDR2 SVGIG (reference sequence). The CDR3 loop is CAWTHSLFNEQFF. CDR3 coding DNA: TGTGCCTGGACCCACTCGCTCTTCAATGAGCAGTTCTTC.

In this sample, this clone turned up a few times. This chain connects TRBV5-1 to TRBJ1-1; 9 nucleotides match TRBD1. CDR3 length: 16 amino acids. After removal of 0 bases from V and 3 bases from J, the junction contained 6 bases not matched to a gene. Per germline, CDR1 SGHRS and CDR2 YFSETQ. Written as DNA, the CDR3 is TGCGCCAGCAGCTTGGTGTACAGGGGGCGGGACACTGAAGCTTTCTTT. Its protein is CASSLVYRGRDTEAFF. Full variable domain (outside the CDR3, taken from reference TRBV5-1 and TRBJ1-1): KAGVTQTPRYLIKTRGQQVTLSCSPISGHRSVSWYQQTPGQGLQFLFEYFSETQRNKGNFPGRFSGRQFSNSRSEMNVSTLELGDSALYLCASSLVYRGRDTEAFFGQGTRLTVV.

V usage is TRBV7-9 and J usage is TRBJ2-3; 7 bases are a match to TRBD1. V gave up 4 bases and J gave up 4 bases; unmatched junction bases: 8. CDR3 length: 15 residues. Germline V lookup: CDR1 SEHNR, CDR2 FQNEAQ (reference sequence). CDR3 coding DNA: TGTGCCAGCAGCTCTTTCAGGGGGAGCGCAGATACGCAGTATTTT. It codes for CASSSFRGSADTQYF.

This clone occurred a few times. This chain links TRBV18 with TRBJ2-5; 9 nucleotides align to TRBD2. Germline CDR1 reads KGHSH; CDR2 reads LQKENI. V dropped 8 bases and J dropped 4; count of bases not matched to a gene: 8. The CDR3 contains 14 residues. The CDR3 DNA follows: TGTGCCAGCGCAGCGGGAGGAGGTCCAGAGACCCAGTACTTC. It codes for CASAAGGGPETQYF. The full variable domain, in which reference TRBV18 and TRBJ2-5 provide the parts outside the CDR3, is NAGVMQNPRHLVRRRGQEARLRCSPMKGHSHVYWYRQLPEEGLKFMVYLQKENIIDESGMPKERFSAEFPKEGPSILRIQQVVRGDSAAYFCASAAGGGPETQYFGPGTRLLVL.

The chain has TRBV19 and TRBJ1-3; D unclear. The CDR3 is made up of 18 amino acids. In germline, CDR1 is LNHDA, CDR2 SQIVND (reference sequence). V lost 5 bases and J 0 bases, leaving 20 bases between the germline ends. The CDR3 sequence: CASSHRWRGRDSGNTIYF. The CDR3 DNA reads TGTGCCAGTAGTCACCGTTGGCGGGGTCGGGACTCTGGAAACACCATATATTTT.

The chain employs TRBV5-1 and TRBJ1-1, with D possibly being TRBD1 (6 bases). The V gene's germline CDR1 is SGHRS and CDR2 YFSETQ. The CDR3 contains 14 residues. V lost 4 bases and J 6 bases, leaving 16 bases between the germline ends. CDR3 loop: CASSLPAPGAEAFF. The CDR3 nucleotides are TGCGCCAGCAGCCTACCCGCCCCAGGGGCTGAAGCTTTCTTT.

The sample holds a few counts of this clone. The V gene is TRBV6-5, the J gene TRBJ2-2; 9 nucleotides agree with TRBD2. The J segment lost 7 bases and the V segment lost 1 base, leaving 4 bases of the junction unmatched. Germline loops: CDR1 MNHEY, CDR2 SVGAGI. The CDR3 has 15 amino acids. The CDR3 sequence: CASSYYRRGGGELFF. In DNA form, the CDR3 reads TGTGCCAGCAGTTACTATCGGCGGGGGGGCGGGGAGCTGTTTTTT.

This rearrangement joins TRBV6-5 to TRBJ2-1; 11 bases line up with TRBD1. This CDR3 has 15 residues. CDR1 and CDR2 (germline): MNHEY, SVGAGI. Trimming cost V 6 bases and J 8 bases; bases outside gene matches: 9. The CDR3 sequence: CASSQPGQGAYEQFF. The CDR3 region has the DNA TGTGCCAGCAGCCAGCCCGGACAGGGGGCGTATGAGCAGTTCTTC.

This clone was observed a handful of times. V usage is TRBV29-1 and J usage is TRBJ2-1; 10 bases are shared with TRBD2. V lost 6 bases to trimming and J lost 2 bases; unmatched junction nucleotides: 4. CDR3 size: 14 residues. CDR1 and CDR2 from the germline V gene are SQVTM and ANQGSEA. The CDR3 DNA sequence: TGCAGCGTCGTAAGCGGGAGGGCCTACAATGAGCAGTTCTTC. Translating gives CSVVSGRAYNEQFF.

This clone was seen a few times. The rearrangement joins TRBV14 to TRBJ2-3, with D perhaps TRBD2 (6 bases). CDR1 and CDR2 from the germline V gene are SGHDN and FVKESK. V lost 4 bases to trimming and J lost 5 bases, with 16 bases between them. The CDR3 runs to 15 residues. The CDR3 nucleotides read TGTGCCAGCAGCCCACGAGGGAGGATTATAGATACGCAGTATTTT. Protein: CASSPRGRIIDTQYF.

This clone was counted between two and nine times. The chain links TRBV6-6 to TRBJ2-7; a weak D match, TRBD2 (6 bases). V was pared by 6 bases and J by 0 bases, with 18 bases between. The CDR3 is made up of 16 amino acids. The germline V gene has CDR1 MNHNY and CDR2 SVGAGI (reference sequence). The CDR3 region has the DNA TGTGCCAGCAGCCCCGAAGGAGGGAAGGCCTCCTACGAGCAGTACTTC. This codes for CASSPEGGKASYEQYF.

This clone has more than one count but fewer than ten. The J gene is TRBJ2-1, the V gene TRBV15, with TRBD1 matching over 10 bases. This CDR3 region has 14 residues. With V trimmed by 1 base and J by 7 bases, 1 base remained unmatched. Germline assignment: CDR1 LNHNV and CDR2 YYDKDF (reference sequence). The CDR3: CATSRGTGGNEQFF. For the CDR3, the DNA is TGTGCCACCAGCAGAGGGACAGGGGGGAATGAGCAGTTCTTC.

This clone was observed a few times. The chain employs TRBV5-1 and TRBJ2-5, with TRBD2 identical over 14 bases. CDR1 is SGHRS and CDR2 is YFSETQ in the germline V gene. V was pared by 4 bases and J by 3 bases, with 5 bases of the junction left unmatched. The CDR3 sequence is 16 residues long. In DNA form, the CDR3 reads TGCGCCAGCAGCCCGGGACTAGCGGGAGAAAAAGAGACCCAGTACTTC. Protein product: CASSPGLAGEKETQYF.

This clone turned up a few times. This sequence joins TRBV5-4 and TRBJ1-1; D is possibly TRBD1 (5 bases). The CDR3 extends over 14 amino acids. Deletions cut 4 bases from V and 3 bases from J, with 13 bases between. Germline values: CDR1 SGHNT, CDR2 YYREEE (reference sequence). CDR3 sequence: CASSPRAADTEAFF. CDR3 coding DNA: TGTGCCAGCAGCCCCAGGGCGGCGGACACTGAAGCTTTCTTT.

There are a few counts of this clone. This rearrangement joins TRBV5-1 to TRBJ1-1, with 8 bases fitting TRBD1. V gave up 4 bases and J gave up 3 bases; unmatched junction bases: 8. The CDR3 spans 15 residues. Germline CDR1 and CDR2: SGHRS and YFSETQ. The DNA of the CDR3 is TGCGCCAGCAGCGGCTCACCGGGACAGGACACTGAAGCTTTCTTT. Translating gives CASSGSPGQDTEAFF.

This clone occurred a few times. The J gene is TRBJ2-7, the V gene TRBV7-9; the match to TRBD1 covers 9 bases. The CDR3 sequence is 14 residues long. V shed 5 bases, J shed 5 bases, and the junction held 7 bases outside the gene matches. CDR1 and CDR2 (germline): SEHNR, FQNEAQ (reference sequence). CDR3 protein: CASSISGTGNEQYF. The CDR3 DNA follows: TGTGCCAGCAGCATTTCCGGGACAGGGAACGAGCAGTACTTC. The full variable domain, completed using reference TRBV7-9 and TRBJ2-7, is DTGVSQNPRHKITKRGQNVTFRCDPISEHNRLYWYRQTLGQGPEFLTYFQNEAQLEKSRLLSDRFSAERPKGSFSTLEIQRTEQGDSAMYLCASSISGTGNEQYFGPGTRLTVT.

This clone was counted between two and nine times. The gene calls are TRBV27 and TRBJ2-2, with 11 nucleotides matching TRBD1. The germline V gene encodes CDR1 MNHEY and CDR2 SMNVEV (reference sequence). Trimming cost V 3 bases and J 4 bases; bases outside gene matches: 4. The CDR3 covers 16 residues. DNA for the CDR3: TGTGCCAGCAGTTTGCTGGGACAGGGGGTCACCGGGGAGCTGTTTTTT. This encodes CASSLLGQGVTGELFF.

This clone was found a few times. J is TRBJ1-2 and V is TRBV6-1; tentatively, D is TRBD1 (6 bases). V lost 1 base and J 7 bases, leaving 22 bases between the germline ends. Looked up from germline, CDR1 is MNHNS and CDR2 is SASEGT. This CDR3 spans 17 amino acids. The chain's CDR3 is CASSEDRGGRGVFGYTF. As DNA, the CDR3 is TGTGCCAGCAGTGAAGACCGTGGGGGGAGGGGGGTTTTTGGCTACACCTTC.

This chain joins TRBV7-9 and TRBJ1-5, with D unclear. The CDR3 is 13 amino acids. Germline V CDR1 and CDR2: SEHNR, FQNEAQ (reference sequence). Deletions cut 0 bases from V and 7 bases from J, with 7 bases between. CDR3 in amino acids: CASSLAQHQPQHF. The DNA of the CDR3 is TGTGCCAGCAGCTTAGCGCAACACCAGCCCCAGCATTTT.

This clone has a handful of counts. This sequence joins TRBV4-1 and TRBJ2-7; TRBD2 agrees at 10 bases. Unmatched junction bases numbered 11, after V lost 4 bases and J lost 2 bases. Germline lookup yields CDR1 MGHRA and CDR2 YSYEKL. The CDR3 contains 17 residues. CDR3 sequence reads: CASSLRVAGGETYEQYF. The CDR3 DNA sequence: TGCGCCAGCAGCCTGAGGGTAGCGGGGGGAGAAACCTACGAGCAGTACTTC.